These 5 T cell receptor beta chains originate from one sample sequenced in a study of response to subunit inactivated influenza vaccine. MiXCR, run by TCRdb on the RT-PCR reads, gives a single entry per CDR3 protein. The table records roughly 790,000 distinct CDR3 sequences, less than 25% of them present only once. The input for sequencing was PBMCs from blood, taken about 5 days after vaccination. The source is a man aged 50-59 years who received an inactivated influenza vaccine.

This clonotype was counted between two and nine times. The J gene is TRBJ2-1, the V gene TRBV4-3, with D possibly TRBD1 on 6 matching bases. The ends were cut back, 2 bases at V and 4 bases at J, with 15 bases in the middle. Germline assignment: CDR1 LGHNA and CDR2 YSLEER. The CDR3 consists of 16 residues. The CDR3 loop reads CASSQSEAGAYNEQFF. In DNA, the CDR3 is TGCGCCAGCAGCCAATCGGAGGCAGGGGCTTACAATGAGCAGTTCTTC.

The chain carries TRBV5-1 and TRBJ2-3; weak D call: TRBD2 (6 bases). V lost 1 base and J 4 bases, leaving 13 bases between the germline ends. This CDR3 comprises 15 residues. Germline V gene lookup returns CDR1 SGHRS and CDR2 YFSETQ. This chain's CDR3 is CASSLTGVESDTQYF. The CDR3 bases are TGCGCCAGCAGCTTGACGGGGGTGGAGTCAGATACGCAGTATTTT.

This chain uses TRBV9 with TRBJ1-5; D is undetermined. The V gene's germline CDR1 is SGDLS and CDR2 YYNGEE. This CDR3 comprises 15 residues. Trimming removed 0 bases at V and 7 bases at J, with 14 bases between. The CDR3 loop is CASSVGEARSQPQHF. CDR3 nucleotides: TGTGCCAGCAGCGTAGGGGAAGCACGGAGCCAGCCCCAGCATTTT.

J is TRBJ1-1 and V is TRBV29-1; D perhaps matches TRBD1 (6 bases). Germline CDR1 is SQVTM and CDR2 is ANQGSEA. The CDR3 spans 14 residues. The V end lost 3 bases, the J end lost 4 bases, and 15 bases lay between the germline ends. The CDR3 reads CSVDRGGIPTEAFF. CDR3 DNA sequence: TGCAGCGTTGACCGAGGGGGGATCCCCACTGAAGCTTTCTTT.

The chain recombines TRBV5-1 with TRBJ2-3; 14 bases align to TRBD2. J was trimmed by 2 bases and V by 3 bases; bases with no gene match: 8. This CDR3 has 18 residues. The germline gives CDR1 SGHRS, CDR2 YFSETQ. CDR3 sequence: CASSSGLAGADFTDTQYF. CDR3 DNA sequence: TGCGCCAGCAGCTCGGGACTAGCGGGGGCCGACTTCACAGATACGCAGTATTTT. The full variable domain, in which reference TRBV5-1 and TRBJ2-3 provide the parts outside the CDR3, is KAGVTQTPRYLIKTRGQQVTLSCSPISGHRSVSWYQQTPGQGLQFLFEYFSETQRNKGNFPGRFSGRQFSNSRSEMNVSTLELGDSALYLCASSSGLAGADFTDTQYFGPGTRLTVL.